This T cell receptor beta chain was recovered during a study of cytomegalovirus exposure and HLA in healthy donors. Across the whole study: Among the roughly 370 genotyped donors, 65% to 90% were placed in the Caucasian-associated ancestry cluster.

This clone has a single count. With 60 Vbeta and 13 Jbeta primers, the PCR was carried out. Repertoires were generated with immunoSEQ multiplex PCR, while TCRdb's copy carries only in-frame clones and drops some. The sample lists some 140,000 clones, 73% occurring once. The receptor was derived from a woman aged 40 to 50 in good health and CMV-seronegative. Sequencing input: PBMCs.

CDR3 nucleotide sequence: TGTGCCAGCAGCTCCGAGACAGGGGGTTACACCGGGGAGCTGTTTTTT. Encoded protein: CASSSETGGYTGELFF. The rearrangement uses TRBV11-1 and TRBJ2-2; TRBD1 matches 9 bases. The CDR3 totals 16 residues. J lost 3 bases, V lost 4 bases, and 6 bases had no gene match. Germline loops: CDR1 SGHAT, CDR2 FQDESV (reference sequence).